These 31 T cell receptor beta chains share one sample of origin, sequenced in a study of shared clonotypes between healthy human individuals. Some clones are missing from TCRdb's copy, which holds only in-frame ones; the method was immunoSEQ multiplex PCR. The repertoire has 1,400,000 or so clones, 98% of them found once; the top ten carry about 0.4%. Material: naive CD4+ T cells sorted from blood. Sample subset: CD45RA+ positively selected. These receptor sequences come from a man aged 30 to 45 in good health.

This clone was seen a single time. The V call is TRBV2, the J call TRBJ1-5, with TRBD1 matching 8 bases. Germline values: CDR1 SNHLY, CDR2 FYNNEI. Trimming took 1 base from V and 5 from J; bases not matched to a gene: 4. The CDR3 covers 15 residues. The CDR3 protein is CASSEEDRGYQPQHF. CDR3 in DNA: TGTGCCAGCAGTGAAGAAGACAGGGGATATCAGCCCCAGCATTTT.

CDR3 region: CASSFGGLGQPQHF. The CDR3 bases are TGCGCCAGCAGCTTTGGGGGGTTAGGGCAGCCCCAGCATTTT. The rearrangement links TRBV5-1 to TRBJ1-5; a possible D gene is TRBD1 (5 bases). The germline CDR1 and CDR2 sequences are SGHRS and YFSETQ. V was trimmed by 2 bases and J by 7 bases, leaving 13 bases between them. This CDR3 contains 14 residues.

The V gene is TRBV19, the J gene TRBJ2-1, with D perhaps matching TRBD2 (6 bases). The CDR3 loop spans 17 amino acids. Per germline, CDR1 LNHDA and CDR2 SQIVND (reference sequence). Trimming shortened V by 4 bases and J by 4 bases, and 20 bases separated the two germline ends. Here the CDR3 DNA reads TGTGCCAGTAGTAAACCCGCCCGGGACTCACTATACAATGAGCAGTTCTTC. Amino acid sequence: CASSKPARDSLYNEQFF.

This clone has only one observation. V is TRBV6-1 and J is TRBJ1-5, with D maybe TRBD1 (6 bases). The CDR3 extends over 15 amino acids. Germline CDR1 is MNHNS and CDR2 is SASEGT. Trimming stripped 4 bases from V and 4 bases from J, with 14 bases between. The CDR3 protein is CASSVQGLTNQPQHF. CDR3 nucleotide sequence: TGTGCCAGCAGTGTACAGGGATTAACAAATCAGCCCCAGCATTTT.

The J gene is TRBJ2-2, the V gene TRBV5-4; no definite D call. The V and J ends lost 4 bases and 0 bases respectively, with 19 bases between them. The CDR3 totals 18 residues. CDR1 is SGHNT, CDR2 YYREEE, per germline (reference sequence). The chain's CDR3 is CASSGPYERGSNTGELFF. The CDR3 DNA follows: TGTGCCAGCAGCGGGCCCTATGAGAGAGGCTCGAACACCGGGGAGCTGTTTTTT.

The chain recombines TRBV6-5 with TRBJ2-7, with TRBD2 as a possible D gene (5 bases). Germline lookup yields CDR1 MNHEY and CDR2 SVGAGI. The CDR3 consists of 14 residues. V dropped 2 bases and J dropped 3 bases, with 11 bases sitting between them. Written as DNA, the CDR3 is TGTGCCAGCAGTTACCGTCTACGGGGCTACGAGCAGTACTTC. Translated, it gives CASSYRLRGYEQYF.

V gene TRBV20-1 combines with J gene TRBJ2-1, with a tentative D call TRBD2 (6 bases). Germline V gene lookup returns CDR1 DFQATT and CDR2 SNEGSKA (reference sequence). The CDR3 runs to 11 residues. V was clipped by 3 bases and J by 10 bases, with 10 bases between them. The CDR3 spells CSARRDLEQFF. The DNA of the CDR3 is TGCAGTGCTAGGCGGGACTTAGAGCAGTTCTTC.

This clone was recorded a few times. The CDR3 loop is CASSRGLAGGQETQYF. In DNA form, the CDR3 reads TGTGCCAGCAGTCGGGGACTAGCGGGAGGTCAAGAGACCCAGTACTTC. This chain joins TRBV6-6 and TRBJ2-5; 15 positions match TRBD2. The CDR3 length is 16 residues. The germline V gene has CDR1 MNHNY and CDR2 SVGAGI (reference sequence). The J segment lost 2 bases and the V segment lost 5 bases, leaving 3 bases of the junction unmatched.

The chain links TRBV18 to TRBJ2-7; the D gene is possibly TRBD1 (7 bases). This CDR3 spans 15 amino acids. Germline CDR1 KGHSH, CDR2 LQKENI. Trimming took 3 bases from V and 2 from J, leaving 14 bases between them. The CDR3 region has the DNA TGTGCCAGCTCACCTAAACGGGGGACAGCCTACGAGCAGTACTTC. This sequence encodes CASSPKRGTAYEQYF.

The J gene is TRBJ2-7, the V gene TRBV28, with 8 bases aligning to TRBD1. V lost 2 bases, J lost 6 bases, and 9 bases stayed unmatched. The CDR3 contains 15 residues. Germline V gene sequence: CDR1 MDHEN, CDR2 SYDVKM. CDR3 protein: CASSLTSTGDFEQYF. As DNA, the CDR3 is TGTGCCAGCAGTTTAACGTCGACAGGGGACTTCGAGCAGTACTTC.

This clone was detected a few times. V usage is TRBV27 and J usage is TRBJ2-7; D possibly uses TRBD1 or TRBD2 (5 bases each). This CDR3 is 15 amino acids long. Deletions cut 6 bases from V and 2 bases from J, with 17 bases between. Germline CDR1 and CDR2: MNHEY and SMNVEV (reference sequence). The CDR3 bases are TGTGCCAGCAGAATAGGGGCGGGCCAGCCCTACGAGCAGTACTTC. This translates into CASRIGAGQPYEQYF.

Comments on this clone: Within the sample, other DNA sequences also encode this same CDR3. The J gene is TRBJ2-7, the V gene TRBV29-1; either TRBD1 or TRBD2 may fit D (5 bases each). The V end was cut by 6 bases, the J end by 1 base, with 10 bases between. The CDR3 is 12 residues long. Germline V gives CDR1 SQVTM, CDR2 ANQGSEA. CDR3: CSVGASSYEQYF. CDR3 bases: TGCAGCGTCGGGGCCAGTTCCTACGAGCAGTACTTC.

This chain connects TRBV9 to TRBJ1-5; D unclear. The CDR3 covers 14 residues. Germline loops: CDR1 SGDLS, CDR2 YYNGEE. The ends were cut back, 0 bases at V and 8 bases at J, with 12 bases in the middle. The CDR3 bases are TGTGCCAGCAGCGTAGGGCCCGGAGGGAAGCCCCAGCATTTT. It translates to CASSVGPGGKPQHF. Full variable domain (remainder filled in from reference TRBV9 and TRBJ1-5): DSGVTQTPKHLITATGQRVTLRCSPRSGDLSVYWYQQSLDQGLQFLIQYYNGEERAKGNILERFSAQQFPDLHSELNLSSLELGDSALYFCASSVGPGGKPQHFGDGTRLSIL.

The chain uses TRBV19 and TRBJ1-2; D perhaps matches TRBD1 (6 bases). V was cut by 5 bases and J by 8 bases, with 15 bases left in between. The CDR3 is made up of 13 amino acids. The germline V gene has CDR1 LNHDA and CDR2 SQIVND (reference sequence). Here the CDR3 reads CASSSHRVDGYTF. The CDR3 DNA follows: TGTGCCAGTAGTTCACACAGGGTTGACGGCTACACCTTC.

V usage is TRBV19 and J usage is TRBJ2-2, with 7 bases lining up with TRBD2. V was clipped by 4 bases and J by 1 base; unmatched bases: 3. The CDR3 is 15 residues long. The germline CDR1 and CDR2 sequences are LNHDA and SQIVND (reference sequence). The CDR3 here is CASSTGGRNTGELFF. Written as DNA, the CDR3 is TGTGCCAGTAGTACTGGCGGGAGGAACACCGGGGAGCTGTTTTTT.

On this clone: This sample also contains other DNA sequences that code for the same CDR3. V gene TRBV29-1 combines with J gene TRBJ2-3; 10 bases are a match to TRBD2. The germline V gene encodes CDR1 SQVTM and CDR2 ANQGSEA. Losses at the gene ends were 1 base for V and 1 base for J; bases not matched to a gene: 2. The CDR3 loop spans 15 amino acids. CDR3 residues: CSVEVLAGRTDTQYF. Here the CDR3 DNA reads TGCAGCGTTGAAGTACTAGCGGGGCGCACAGATACGCAGTATTTT.

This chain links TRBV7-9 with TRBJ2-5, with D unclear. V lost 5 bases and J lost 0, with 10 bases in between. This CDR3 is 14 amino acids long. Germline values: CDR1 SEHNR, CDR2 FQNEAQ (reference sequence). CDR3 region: CASSESVYQETQYF. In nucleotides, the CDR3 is TGTGCCAGCAGCGAAAGTGTGTACCAAGAGACCCAGTACTTC.

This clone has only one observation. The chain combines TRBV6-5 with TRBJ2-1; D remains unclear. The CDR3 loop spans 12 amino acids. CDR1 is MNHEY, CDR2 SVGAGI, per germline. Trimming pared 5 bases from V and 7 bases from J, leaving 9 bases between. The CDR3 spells CASSNAANEQFF. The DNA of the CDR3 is TGTGCCAGCAGTAACGCTGCAAATGAGCAGTTCTTC.

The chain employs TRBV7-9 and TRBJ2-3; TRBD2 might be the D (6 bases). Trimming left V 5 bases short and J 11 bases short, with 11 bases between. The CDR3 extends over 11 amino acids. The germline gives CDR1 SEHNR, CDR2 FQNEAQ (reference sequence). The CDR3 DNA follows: TGTGCCAGCAGCCCGACGGGGGAGCAGTATTTT. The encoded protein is CASSPTGEQYF.

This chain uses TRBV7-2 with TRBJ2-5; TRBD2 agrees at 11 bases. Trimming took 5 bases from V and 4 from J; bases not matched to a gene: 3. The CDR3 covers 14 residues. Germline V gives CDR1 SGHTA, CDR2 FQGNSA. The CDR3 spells CASSRTSGRETQYF. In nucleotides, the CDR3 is TGTGCCAGCAGCCGGACTAGCGGGCGAGAGACCCAGTACTTC.

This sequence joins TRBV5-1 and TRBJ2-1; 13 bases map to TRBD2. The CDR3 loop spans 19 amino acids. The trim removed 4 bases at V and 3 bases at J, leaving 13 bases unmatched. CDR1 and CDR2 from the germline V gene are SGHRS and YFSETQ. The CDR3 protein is CASSPRTSGRLWIYNEQFF. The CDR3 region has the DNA TGCGCCAGCAGCCCCAGGACTAGCGGGAGATTGTGGATCTACAATGAGCAGTTCTTC.

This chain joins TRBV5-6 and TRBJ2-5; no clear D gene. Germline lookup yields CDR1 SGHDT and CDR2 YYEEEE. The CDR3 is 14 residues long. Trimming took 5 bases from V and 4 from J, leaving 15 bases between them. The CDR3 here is CASRGFYQRETQYF. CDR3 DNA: TGTGCCAGCAGGGGGTTTTACCAAAGAGAGACCCAGTACTTC. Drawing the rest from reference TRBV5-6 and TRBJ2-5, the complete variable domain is DAGVTQSPTHLIKTRGQQVTLRCSPKSGHDTVSWYQQALGQGPQFIFQYYEEEERQRGNFPDRFSGHQFPNYSSELNVNALLLGDSALYLCASRGFYQRETQYFGPGTRLLVL.

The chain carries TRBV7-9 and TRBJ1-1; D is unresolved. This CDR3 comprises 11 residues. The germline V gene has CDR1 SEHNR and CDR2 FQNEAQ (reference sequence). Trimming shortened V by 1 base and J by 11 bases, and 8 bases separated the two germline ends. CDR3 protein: CASSLVERAFF. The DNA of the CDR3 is TGTGCCAGCAGCTTAGTCGAAAGGGCTTTCTTT. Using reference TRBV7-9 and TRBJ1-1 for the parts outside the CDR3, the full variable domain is DTGVSQNPRHKITKRGQNVTFRCDPISEHNRLYWYRQTLGQGPEFLTYFQNEAQLEKSRLLSDRFSAERPKGSFSTLEIQRTEQGDSAMYLCASSLVERAFFGQGTRLTVV.

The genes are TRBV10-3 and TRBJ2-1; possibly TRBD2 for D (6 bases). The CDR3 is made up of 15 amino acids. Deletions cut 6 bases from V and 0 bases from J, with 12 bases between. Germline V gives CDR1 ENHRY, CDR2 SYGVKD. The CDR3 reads CAIRATGSSYNEQFF. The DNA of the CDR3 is TGTGCCATCAGGGCGACCGGGAGCTCCTACAATGAGCAGTTCTTC.

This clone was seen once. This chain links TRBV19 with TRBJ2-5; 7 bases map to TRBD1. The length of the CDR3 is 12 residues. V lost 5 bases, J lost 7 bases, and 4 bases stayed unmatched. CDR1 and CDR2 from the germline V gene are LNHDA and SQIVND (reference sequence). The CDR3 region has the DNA TGTGCCAGTAGTCCCCGGACAGGGACCCAGTACTTC. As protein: CASSPRTGTQYF.

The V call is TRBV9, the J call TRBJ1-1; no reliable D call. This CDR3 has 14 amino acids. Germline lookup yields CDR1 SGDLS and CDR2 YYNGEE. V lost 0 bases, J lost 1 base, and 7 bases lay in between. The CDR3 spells CASSVGARNTEAFF. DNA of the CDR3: TGTGCCAGCAGCGTAGGAGCCCGGAACACTGAAGCTTTCTTT.

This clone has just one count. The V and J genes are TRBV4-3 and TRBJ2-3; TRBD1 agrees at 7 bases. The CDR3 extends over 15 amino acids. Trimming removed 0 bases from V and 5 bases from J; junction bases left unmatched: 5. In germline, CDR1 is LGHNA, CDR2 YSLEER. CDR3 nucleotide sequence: TGCGCCAGCAGCCAAGATAGACAGGGAGAAGATACGCAGTATTTT. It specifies CASSQDRQGEDTQYF.

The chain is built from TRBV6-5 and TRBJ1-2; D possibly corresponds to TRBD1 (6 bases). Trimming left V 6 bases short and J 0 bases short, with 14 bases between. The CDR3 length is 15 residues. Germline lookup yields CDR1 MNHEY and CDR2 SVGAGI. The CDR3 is CASRKQGSANYGYTF. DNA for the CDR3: TGTGCCAGCAGAAAACAGGGTTCGGCTAACTATGGCTACACCTTC.

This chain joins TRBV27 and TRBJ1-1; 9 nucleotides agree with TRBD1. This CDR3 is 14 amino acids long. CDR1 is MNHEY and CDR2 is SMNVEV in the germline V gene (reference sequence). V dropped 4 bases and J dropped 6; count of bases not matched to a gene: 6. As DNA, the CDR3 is TGTGCCAGCAGTTCCGGCCGGACAGGGGCTGAAGCTTTCTTT. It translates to CASSSGRTGAEAFF.

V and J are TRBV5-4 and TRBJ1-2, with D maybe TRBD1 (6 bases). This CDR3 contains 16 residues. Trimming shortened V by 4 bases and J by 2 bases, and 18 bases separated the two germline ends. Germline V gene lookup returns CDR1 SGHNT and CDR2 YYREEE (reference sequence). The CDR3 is CASSPGQGFSNYGYTF. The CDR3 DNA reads TGTGCCAGCAGCCCCGGGCAGGGGTTTTCGAACTATGGCTACACCTTC.

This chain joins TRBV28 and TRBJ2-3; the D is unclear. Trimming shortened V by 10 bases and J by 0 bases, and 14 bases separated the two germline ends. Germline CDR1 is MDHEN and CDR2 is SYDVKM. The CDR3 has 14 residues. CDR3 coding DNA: TGTGCCACCGCCCGCCCTCGCAGCACAGATACGCAGTATTTT. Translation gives CATARPRSTDTQYF.